This TCR beta chain was observed in a study of T cells after yellow fever vaccination. This clonotype has at least ten counts. MiXCR, applied by TCRdb to the 5' RACE reads, yields one record per CDR3 protein. This table holds about 50,000 distinct CDR3 sequences, 5.7% found once. CDR1 is SGHTA and CDR2 is FQGTGA in the germline V gene. The junction had 11 bases not matched to a gene; V was cut back by 3 bases and J by 6 bases. The CDR3 length is 16 residues. Sequenced material: PBMCs, either bulk or a sorted T-cell subset (CD4+, CD8+, memory, or dextramer-sorted; not recorded which), taken on the day of the yellow fever booster vaccination. This chain links TRBV7-3 with TRBJ2-1; TRBD1 aligns across 7 bases. The TCR comes from a man between 18 and 35 years old who received the YFV17D yellow fever vaccine. CDR3 coding DNA: TGTGCCAGCAGCTTGAGGGACAGAAGGATCCTCAATGAGCAGTTCTTC. Translation gives CASSLRDRRILNEQFF.